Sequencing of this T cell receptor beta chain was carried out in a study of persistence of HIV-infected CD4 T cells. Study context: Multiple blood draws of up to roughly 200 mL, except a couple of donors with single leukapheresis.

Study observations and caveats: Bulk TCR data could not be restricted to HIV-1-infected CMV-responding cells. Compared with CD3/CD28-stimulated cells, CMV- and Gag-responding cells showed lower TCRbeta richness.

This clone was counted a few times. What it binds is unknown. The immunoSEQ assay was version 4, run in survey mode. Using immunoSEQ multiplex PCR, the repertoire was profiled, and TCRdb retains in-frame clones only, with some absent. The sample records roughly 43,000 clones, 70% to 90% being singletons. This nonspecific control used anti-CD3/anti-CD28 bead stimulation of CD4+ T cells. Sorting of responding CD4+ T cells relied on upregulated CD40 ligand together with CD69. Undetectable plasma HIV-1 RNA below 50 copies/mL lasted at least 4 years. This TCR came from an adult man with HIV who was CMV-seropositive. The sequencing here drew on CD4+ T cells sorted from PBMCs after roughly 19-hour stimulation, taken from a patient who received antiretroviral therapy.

DNA for the CDR3: TGTGCCAGCAGCTGGGAGGGGCTGAGCGGCTACACCTTC. This sequence encodes CASSWEGLSGYTF. V gene TRBV7-9 combines with J gene TRBJ1-2, with a tentative D call TRBD1 (5 bases). Germline V CDR1 and CDR2: SEHNR, FQNEAQ (reference sequence). Trimming stripped 4 bases from V and 8 bases from J, with 14 bases between. There are 13 residues in the CDR3. The full variable domain, completed using reference TRBV7-9 and TRBJ1-2, is DTGVSQNPRHKITKRGQNVTFRCDPISEHNRLYWYRQTLGQGPEFLTYFQNEAQLEKSRLLSDRFSAERPKGSFSTLEIQRTEQGDSAMYLCASSWEGLSGYTFGSGTRLTVV.